This T cell receptor beta chain was retrieved from a study of cytomegalovirus exposure and HLA in healthy donors. Study results and limitations: Presence/absence analysis assumed near-uniform sequencing depth across donors. According to the study, about 180 TCR beta chains were cytomegalovirus-associated.

This CDR3 region has 13 residues. V lost 2 bases and J 5 bases, leaving 8 bases between the germline ends. Germline V gene data show CDR1 as SGHTA and CDR2 as FQGTGA. The PCR used 60 Vbeta and 13 Jbeta primers. Sequenced by immunoSEQ multiplex PCR; TCRdb stores in-frame clones only, minus some. The table shows about 150,000 clones, with roughly 88% occurring only once. As concerns this clone: Its antigen is not identified.

The chain has TRBV7-3 and TRBJ2-3, with D uncertain. The origin of this receptor is a boy aged 2 to 10 in good health and CMV-seronegative. The sequenced material came from PBMCs. CDR3 nucleotide sequence: TGTGCCAGCAGCTTACGGGTTCAAGATACGCAGTATTTT. It encodes CASSLRVQDTQYF.